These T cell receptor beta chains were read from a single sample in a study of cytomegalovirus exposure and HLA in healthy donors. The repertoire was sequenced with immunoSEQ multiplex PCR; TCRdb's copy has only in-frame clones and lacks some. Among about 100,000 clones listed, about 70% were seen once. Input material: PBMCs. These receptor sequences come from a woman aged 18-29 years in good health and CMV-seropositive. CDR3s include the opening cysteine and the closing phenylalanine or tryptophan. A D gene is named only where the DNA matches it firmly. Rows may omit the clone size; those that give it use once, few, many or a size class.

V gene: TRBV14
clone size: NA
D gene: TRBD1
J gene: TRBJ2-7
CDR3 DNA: TGTGCCAGCAGCCGAGGATCGCGGACAGGGTCCTACGAGCAGTACTTC
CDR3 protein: CASSRGSRTGSYEQYF

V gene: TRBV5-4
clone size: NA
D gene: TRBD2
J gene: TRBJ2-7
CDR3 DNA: TGTGCCAGCAGCTTGCTAGCGGGAGGGGACTACTACGAGCAGTACTTC
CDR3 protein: CASSLLAGGDYYEQYF

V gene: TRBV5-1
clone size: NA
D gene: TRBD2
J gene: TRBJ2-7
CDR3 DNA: TGCGCCAGCAGCTTGGTTCATAATAGCGGGAGTGAGGTCTACTACGAGCAGTACTTC
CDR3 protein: CASSLVHNSGSEVYYEQYF

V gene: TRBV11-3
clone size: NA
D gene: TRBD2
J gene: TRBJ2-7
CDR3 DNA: TGTGCCAGCAGCTTAGGCCCCTTTGCGGGAGTTTACGAGCAGTACTTC
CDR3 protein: CASSLGPFAGVYEQYF

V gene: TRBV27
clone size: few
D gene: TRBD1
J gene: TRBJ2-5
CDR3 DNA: TGTGCCAGCAGTTCGTGGACAGGGCCCCAAGAGACCCAGTACTTC
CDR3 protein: CASSSWTGPQETQYF

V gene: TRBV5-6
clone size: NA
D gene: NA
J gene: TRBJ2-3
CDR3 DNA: TGTGCCAGCAGCTTATCTAGCACAGATACGCAGTATTTT
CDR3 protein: CASSLSSTDTQYF

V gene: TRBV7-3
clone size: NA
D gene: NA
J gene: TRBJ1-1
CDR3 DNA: TGTGCCAGCAGCCCAGACAGCCATCCGAACACTGAAGCTTTCTTT
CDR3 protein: CASSPDSHPNTEAFF

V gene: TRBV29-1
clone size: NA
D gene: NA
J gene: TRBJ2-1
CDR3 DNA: TGCAGCGCCCTGATGTCGGGAAATGAGCAGTTCTTC
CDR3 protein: CSALMSGNEQFF

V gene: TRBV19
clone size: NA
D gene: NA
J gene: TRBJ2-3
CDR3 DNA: TGTGCCAGTAGCGCGGCACGGTGGGGCACAGATACGCAGTATTTT
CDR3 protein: CASSAARWGTDTQYF

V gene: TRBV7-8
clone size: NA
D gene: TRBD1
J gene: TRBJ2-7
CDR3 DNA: TGTGCCAGCAGCTTACGAATTTCCGGGACAGGGCAGATATACGAGCAGTACTTC
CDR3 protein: CASSLRISGTGQIYEQYF

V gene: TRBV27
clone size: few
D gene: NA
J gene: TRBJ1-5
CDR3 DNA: TGTGCCAGCTCTAAAAAATTGGGCAATCAGCCCCAGCATTTT
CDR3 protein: CASSKKLGNQPQHF

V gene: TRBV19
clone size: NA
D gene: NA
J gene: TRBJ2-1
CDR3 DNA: TGTGCCAGTAGTATAGTTTCAGTAGCGCCTTGGGATGAGCAGTTCTTC
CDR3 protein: CASSIVSVAPWDEQFF

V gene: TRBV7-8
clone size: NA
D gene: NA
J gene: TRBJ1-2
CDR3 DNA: TGTGCCAGCAGCTTATTGGGGACAGGCTACACCTTC
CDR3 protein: CASSLLGTGYTF

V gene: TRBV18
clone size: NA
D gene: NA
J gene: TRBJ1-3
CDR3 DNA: TGTGCCAGCTCACCTCTCCGACAGAGCTCTGGAAACACCATATATTTT
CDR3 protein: CASSPLRQSSGNTIYF

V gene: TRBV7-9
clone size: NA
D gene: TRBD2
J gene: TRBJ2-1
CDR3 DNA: TGTGCCAGCAGCGCTAGCGGACTAGTGGATGAGCAGTTCTTC
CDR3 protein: CASSASGLVDEQFF

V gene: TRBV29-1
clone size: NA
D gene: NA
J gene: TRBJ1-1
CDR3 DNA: TGCAGCGTGTACTTAGTCGGAGGCACTGAAGCTTTCTTT
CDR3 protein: CSVYLVGGTEAFF

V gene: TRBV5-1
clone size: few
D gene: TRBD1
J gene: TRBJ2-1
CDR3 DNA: TGCGCCAGCAGCTCGCCGCCGTTGAACAGGGGAACGGGGCGTGGCAATGAGCAGTTCTTC
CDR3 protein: CASSSPPLNRGTGRGNEQFF

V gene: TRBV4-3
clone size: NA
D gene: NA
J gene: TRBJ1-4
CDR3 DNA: TGCGCCAGCAGCCAAGATCAGGGGAGAGAAAAACTGTTTTTT
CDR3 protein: CASSQDQGREKLFF

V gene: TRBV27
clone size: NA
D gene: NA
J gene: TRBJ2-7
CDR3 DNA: TGTGCCAGCAACCCATGGGGAGGGGGGGCAGGGGCCGAGCAGTACTTC
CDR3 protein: CASNPWGGGAGAEQYF

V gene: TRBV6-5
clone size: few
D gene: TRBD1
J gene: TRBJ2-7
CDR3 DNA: TGTGCCAGCAGGGGACAGGGGAACCCCTACGAGCAGTACTTC
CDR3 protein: CASRGQGNPYEQYF

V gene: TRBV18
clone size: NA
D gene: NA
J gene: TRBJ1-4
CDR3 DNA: TGTGCCAGCTCACTCAGGGGTATCAATGAAAAACTGTTTTTT
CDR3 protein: CASSLRGINEKLFF

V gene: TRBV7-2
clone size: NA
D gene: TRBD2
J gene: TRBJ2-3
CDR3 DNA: TGTGCCAGCAGCTTCCTAGCGGGAGGGCCGGGCACAGATACGCAGTATTTT
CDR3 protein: CASSFLAGGPGTDTQYF

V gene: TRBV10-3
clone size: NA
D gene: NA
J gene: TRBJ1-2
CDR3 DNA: TGTGCCATCGAACAGGGATATAACTATGGCTACACCTTC
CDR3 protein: CAIEQGYNYGYTF

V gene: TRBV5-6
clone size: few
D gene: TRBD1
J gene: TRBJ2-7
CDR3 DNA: TGTGCCAGCAGTTTACGACAGGGTCCCCACGAGCAGTACTTC
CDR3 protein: CASSLRQGPHEQYF

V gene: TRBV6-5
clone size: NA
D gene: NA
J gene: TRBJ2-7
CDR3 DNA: TGTGCCAGCAGTTACGTTCCTCAGATCCACGAGCAGTACTTC
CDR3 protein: CASSYVPQIHEQYF

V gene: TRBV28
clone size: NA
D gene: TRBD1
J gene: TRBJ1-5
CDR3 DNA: TGTGCCAGCAGCCGAGGACAGGGGGGGCCCCAGCATTTT
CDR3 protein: CASSRGQGGPQHF

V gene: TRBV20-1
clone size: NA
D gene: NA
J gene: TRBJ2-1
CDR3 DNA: TGCAGTGCTAGGAACAACAATGAGCAGTTCTTC
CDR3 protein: CSARNNNEQFF

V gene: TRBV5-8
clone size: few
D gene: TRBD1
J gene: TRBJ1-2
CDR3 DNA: TGTGCCAGCAGTAGGGGACAGGAAGGCTATGGCTACACCTTC
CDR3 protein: CASSRGQEGYGYTF

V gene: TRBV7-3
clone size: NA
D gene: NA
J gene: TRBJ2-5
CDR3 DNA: TGTGCCAGCAGCTTAAGACGGAGAGAGACCCAGTACTTC
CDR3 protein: CASSLRRRETQYF

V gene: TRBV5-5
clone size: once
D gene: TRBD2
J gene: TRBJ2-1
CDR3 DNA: TGTGCCAGCAGCCAGGGACTAGCGGGGGGGAGCTCCTACAATGAGCAGTTCTTC
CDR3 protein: CASSQGLAGGSSYNEQFF

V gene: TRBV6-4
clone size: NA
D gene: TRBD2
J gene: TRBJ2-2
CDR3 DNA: TGTGCCAGCAGTGCGGCTAGCGGGAACACCGGGGAGCTGTTTTTT
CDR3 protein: CASSAASGNTGELFF

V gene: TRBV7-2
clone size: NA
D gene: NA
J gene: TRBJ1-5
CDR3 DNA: TGTGCCAGCAGTTACAGCTTCAATCAGCCCCAGCATTTT
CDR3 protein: CASSYSFNQPQHF

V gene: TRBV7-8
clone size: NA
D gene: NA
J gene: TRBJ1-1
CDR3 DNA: TGTGCCAGCAGCTTATCAGGAAACACTGAAGCTTTCTTT
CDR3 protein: CASSLSGNTEAFF

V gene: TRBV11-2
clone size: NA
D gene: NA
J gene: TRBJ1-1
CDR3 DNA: TGTGCCAGCAGCGCAAGGCAGGGATGGAACACTGAAGCTTTCTTT
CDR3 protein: CASSARQGWNTEAFF

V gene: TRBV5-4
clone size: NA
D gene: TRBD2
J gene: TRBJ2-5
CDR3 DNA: TGTGCCAGCAGATGGACTAGCGGGAGTTCAGAGACCCAGTACTTC
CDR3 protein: CASRWTSGSSETQYF

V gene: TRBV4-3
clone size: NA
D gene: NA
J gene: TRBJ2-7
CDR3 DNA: TGCGCCAGCAGCCAAGATCACCACGGGAGCTCCTACGAGCAGTACTTC
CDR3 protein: CASSQDHHGSSYEQYF

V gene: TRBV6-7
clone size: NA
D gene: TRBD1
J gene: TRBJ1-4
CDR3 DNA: TGTGCCAGCAGTCCTGTGGACAGGCGTAATGAAAAACTGTTTTTT
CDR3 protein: CASSPVDRRNEKLFF

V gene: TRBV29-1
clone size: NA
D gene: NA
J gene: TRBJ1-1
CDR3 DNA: TGCAGCGCAACCGCTGGGCCTTTAAGTGGGACTGAAGCTTTCTTT
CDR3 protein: CSATAGPLSGTEAFF

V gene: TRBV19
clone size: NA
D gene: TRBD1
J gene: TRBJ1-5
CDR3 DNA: TGTGCCAGTAGTGGTTGGGAACAGGGGGCTGAAAAGCCCCAGCATTTT
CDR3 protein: CASSGWEQGAEKPQHF

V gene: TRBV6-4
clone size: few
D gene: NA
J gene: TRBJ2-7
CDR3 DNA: TGTGCCAGCAGTGTTGCTAGGGGGTCCTACGAGCAGTACTTC
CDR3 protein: CASSVARGSYEQYF

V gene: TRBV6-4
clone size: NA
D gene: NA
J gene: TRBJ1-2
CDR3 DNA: TGTGCCAGCAGTGACTCGTCCAGGGATTACTATGGCTACACCTTC
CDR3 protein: CASSDSSRDYYGYTF

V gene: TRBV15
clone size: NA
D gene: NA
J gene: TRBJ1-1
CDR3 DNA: TGTGCCACCAGCACCAGCGGAGTGAACACTGAAGCTTTCTTT
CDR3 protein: CATSTSGVNTEAFF

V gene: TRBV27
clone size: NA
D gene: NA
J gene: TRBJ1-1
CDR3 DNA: TGTGCCAGCAGTTTACCTTCCCACGGGGGAAGCACTGAAGCTTTCTTT
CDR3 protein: CASSLPSHGGSTEAFF

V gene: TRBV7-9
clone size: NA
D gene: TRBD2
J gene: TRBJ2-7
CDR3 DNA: TGTGCCAGCAGGCCCGCCCATAGCGGGGGGTACGAGCAGTACTTC
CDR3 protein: CASRPAHSGGYEQYF

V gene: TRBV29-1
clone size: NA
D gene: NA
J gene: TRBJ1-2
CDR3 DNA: TGCAGCGTGGGGCCCGGGGGAGTCGATGGCTACACCTTC
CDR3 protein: CSVGPGGVDGYTF

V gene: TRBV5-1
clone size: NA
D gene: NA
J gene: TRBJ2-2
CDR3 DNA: TGCGCCAGCAGCTTGGAACAGAACACCGGGGAGCTGTTTTTT
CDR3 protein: CASSLEQNTGELFF

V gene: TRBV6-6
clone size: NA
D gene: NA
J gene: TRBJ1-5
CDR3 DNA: TGTGCCAGTCAGGGGAGCAATCAGCCCCAGCATTTT
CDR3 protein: CASQGSNQPQHF

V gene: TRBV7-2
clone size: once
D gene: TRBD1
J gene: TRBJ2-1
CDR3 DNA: TGTGCCAGCAGCTTAGGAGGGACAGGGGTCCAAAATGAGCAGTTCTTC
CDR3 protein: CASSLGGTGVQNEQFF

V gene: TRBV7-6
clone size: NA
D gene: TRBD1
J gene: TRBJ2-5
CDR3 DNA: TGTGCCAGCAGCTTAGGGGCCGGACAGGACCAAGAGACCCAGTACTTC
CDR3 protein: CASSLGAGQDQETQYF

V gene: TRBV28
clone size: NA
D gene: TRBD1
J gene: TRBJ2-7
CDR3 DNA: TGTGCCAGCAGTGAGGGGGGTGGGACAGGGGCCTACGAGCAGTACTTC
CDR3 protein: CASSEGGGTGAYEQYF

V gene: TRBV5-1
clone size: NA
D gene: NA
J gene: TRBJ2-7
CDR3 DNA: TGCGCCAGCAGCCAAGACATCCCGAGCTCCTACGAGCAGTACTTC
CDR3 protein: CASSQDIPSSYEQYF

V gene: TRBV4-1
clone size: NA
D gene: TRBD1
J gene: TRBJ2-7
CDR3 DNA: TGCGCCAGCAGCCAAACCGGGACAGGAGCCTACGAGCAGTACTTC
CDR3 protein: CASSQTGTGAYEQYF

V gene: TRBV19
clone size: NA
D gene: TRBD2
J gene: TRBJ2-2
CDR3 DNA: TGTGCCAGTATGGGGACTAGCGGAGGCACCGGGGAGCTGTTTTTT
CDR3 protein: CASMGTSGGTGELFF